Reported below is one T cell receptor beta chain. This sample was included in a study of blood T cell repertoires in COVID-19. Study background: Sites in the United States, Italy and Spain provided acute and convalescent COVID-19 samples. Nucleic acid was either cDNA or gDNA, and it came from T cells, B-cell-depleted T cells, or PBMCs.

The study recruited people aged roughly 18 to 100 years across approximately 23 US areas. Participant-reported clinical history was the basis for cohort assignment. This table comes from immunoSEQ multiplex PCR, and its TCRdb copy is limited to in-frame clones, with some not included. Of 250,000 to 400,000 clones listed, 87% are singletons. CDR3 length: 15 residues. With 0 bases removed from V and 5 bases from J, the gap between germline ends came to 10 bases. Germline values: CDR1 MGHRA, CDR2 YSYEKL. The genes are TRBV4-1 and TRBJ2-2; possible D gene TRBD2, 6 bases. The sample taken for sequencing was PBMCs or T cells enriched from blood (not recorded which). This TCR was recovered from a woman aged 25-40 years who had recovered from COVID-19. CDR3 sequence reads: CASSQEGLLTGELFF. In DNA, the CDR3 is TGCGCCAGCAGCCAAGAGGGACTTCTAACCGGGGAGCTGTTTTTT.